These 10 T cell receptor beta chains originate from one sample sequenced in a study of Graves' ophthalmopathy and Graves' hyperthyroidism. Investigators amplified TCR beta CDR3 regions from RNA transcripts. HTBI-primed first-round RT-PCR preceded second-round multiplex PCR. TCRdb re-derived calls from the multiplex PCR reads in MiXCR, one entry per CDR3 protein. Of 650,000 to 900,000 distinct CDR3 sequences in the sample, around 40% were seen once. Source material: peripheral blood. Receptors were obtained from an adult man with Graves' ophthalmopathy.

The chain combines TRBV7-2 with TRBJ2-5; TRBD2 matches 8 bases. Per germline, CDR1 SGHTA and CDR2 FQGNSA. With V trimmed by 7 bases and J by 7 bases, 8 bases remained unmatched. The CDR3 is made up of 13 amino acids. The CDR3 spells CASNHGGEGTQYF. CDR3 DNA: TGTGCCAGCAACCACGGGGGGGAGGGGACCCAGTACTTC.

In its sample, this clonotype was seen a few times. The rearrangement links TRBV5-1 to TRBJ2-7; 11 positions agree with TRBD2. Germline V gives CDR1 SGHRS, CDR2 YFSETQ. This CDR3 comprises 16 residues. Unmatched junction bases numbered 8, after V lost 4 bases and J lost 2 bases. CDR3 nucleotide sequence: TGCGCCAGCAGCATAGGACTAGCGGGTATGACCTACGAGCAGTACTTC. Translating gives CASSIGLAGMTYEQYF.

At least ten counts were recorded for this clonotype. The chain combines TRBV19 with TRBJ1-6; D might be TRBD1 (5 bases). V lost 4 bases and J 2 bases, leaving 6 bases between the germline ends. CDR1 is LNHDA and CDR2 is SQIVND in the germline V gene (reference sequence). There are 14 residues in the CDR3. CDR3 sequence reads: CASSTTAYNSPLHF. The CDR3 region has the DNA TGTGCCAGTAGTACGACAGCCTATAATTCACCCCTCCACTTT.

This clonotype was observed at least ten times. The gene calls are TRBV11-2 and TRBJ1-6; 10 bases agree with TRBD1. The germline V gene encodes CDR1 SGHAT and CDR2 FQNNGV. The V and J ends lost 5 bases and 8 bases, in that order; junction bases with no gene match: 9. The CDR3 runs 16 residues. CDR3 residues: CASSRVAGTGDSPLHF. The DNA of the CDR3 is TGTGCCAGCAGCCGCGTCGCCGGGACAGGGGATTCACCCCTCCACTTT.

Only a few counts were recorded for this clonotype. V and J are TRBV20-1 and TRBJ2-3; unclear D gene. Germline CDR1 reads DFQATT; CDR2 reads SNEGSKA (reference sequence). The V and J ends lost 1 base and 2 bases respectively, with 10 bases between them. The length of the CDR3 is 14 residues. Here the CDR3 DNA reads TGCAGTGCTAGAGGGGCGACCCACACAGATACGCAGTATTTT. Translated: CSARGATHTDTQYF.

V is TRBV5-4 and J is TRBJ1-2, with 7 bases aligning to TRBD1. This CDR3 has 14 amino acids. The V segment lost 5 bases and the J segment 3 bases; nucleotides outside the gene matches: 7. Germline-derived CDR1 and CDR2 are SGHNT and YYREEE (reference sequence). The CDR3 coding sequence is TGTGCCAGCAGACGCCGTGGACAGGACTATGGCTACACCTTC. It is translated as CASRRRGQDYGYTF.

In its sample, this clonotype was seen many times. This sequence joins TRBV7-3 and TRBJ2-7; 7 positions agree with TRBD2. CDR1 is SGHTA and CDR2 is FQGTGA in the germline V gene. Trimming at V came to 1 base and at J to 2 bases, leaving 2 bases not matched to a gene. The CDR3 has 14 amino acids. CDR3 bases: TGTGCCAGCAGCTTAAAGGGAGGGCCCTACGAGCAGTACTTC. Its protein is CASSLKGGPYEQYF. The full variable domain, completed using reference TRBV7-3 and TRBJ2-7, is GAGVSQTPSNKVTEKGKYVELRCDPISGHTALYWYRQSLGQGPEFLIYFQGTGAADDSGLPNDRFFAVRPEGSVSTLKIQRTERGDSAVYLCASSLKGGPYEQYFGPGTRLTVT.

As regards this clonotype: This sequence may be a read error, since a much larger clone differs from it by one base. The J gene is TRBJ2-2, the V gene TRBV29-1; D gene uncertain. Germline V gene sequence: CDR1 SQVTM, CDR2 ANQGSEA. The V end was cut by 3 bases, the J end by 3 bases, with 5 bases between. The CDR3 length is 12 residues. The CDR3 is CSVDQDTGELFF. As DNA, the CDR3 is TGCAGCGTTGACCAAGACACCGGGGAGCTGTTTTTT.

Comments on this clonotype: One junction end does not reproduce the germline sequence, and a read error may be involved. This sequence joins TRBV7-9 and TRBJ2-2; D may correspond to TRBD1 or TRBD2 (5 bases each). CDR1 and CDR2 (germline): SEHNR, FQNEAQ (reference sequence). This CDR3 has 15 residues. CDR3 amino acids: CATSFGTPFTGELFF. CDR3 nucleotide sequence: TGTGCCACCAGCTTCGGGACGCCGTTCACCGGGGAGCTGTTTTTT. The whole variable domain, remainder taken from reference TRBV7-9 and TRBJ2-2, is DTGVSQNPRHKITKRGQNVTFRCDPISEHNRLYWYRQTLGQGPEFLTYFQNEAQLEKSRLLSDRFSAERPKGSFSTLEIQRTEQGDSAMYLCATSFGTPFTGELFFGEGSRLTVL.

The chain is built from TRBV2 and TRBJ2-7; TRBD1 matches at 7 bases. J gave up 3 bases and V 7 bases, and 9 bases lay outside the gene matches. The CDR3 contains 14 residues. The V gene's germline CDR1 is SNHLY and CDR2 FYNNEI. CDR3 DNA: TGTGCCAGCATTTTAAAGGGGGCGGTCTACGAGCAGTACTTC. Its translation: CASILKGAVYEQYF.